This T cell receptor beta chain was sequenced in a study of blood T cells in healthy people across ages. Sample-barcoded 5' priming and a J-beta primer mix drove a second PCR of roughly 7 to 11 cycles. TCRdb reprocessed the 5' RACE reads with MiXCR, giving one entry per CDR3 protein. The sample carries 700,000 to 1,000,000 distinct CDR3 sequences, under 55% recorded once. With 6 bases clipped from V and 0 bases from J, the junction kept 13 bases outside the gene matches. From germline, CDR1 is MDHEN and CDR2 SYDVKM. The CDR3 sequence is 19 residues long. Study-wide findings and caveats: Versus aged donors, long-lived donors had higher diversity and more naive CD4+ cells. Among T cells, TCR beta diversity per million cells dropped roughly linearly as age rose.

This clonotype was recorded at least ten times. Its antigen is not known. The chain recombines TRBV28 with TRBJ2-6; 8 bases agree with TRBD1. This receptor was taken from a man between 60 and 75 years old in good health. Material: blood. The CDR3, as DNA: TGTGCCAGCAGCTCGATCCCCAGGACAGGGCACTCTGGGGCCAACGTCCTGACTTTC. This translates into CASSSIPRTGHSGANVLTF.